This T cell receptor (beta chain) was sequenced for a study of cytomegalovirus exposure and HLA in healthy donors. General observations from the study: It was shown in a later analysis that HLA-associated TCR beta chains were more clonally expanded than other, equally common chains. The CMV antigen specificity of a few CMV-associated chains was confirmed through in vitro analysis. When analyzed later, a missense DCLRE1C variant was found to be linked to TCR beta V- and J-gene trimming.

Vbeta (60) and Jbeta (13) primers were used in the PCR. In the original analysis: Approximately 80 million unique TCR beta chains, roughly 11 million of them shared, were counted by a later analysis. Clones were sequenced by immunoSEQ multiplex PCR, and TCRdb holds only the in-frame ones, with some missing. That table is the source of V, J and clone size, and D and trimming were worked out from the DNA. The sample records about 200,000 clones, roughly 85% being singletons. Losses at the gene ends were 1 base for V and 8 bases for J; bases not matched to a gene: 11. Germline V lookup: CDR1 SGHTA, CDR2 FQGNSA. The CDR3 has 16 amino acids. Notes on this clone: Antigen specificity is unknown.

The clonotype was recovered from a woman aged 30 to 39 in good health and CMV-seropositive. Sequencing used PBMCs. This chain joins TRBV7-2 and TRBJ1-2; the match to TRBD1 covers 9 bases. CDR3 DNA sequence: TGTGCCAGCAGCTTAGTGTTGGGACAGGGAGGAGGGGGCTACACCTTC. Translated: CASSLVLGQGGGGYTF.